Listed here are 20 T cell receptor beta chains from one sample, sequenced in a study of CD8 T cells in ankylosing spondylitis. Using its own MiXCR run on the 5' RACE reads, TCRdb lists one record per CDR3 protein. This sample has some 250,000 distinct CDR3 sequences, with approximately 12% found just once. Sequencing was performed on blood, either unsorted or a sorted T cell fraction (not recorded which). The receptors were sampled from a male donor with ankylosing spondylitis or in good health (not recorded which).

The sample holds many counts of this clonotype. The chain is built from TRBV11-2 and TRBJ2-7; the match to TRBD2 covers 11 bases. From germline, CDR1 is SGHAT and CDR2 FQNNGV. With V trimmed by 3 bases and J by 1 base, 11 bases remained unmatched. The CDR3 consists of 18 residues. The CDR3 spells CASSFGLAGFQVSYEQYF. CDR3 in DNA: TGTGCCAGCAGCTTCGGACTAGCGGGCTTCCAAGTGTCCTACGAGCAGTACTTC.

V gene TRBV20-1 combines with J gene TRBJ1-4, with D unclear. CDR1 is DFQATT, CDR2 SNEGSKA, per germline (reference sequence). This CDR3 comprises 14 residues. Trimming shortened V by 0 bases and J by 0 bases, and 5 bases separated the two germline ends. CDR3 residues: CSARDDATNEKLFF. For the CDR3, the DNA is TGCAGTGCTAGAGACGACGCAACTAATGAAAAACTGTTTTTT.

This clonotype was counted many times. The chain recombines TRBV6-5 with TRBJ2-1, with 7 bases matching TRBD2. The junction had 10 bases not matched to a gene; V was cut back by 0 bases and J by 8 bases. This CDR3 has 16 amino acids. Per germline, CDR1 MNHEY and CDR2 SVGAGI. The CDR3, as DNA: TGTGCCAGCAGTTACTCGAGTAGCGGGTCGGTCTATGAGCAGTTCTTC. Amino acid sequence: CASSYSSSGSVYEQFF.

There are many counts of this clonotype. V gene TRBV5-1 combines with J gene TRBJ2-5; maybe TRBD2 (5 bases). The CDR3 is made up of 12 amino acids. V was cut by 7 bases and J by 3 bases, with 10 bases left in between. Germline CDR1 SGHRS, CDR2 YFSETQ. For the CDR3, the DNA is TGCGCCAGCGGAGGTTTGGAAGAGACCCAGTACTTC. Protein sequence: CASGGLEETQYF.

This clonotype occurred many times. This chain joins TRBV20-1 and TRBJ2-1; TRBD2 aligns across 11 bases. CDR1 is DFQATT and CDR2 is SNEGSKA in the germline V gene (reference sequence). The CDR3 is made up of 15 amino acids. V lost 4 bases and J lost 8; bases outside the gene matches: 10. CDR3 in DNA: TGCAGTGCTAACATACTAGCGGGAGAATCCTATGAGCAGTTCTTC. Translating gives CSANILAGESYEQFF.

The sample holds many counts of this clonotype. CDR3 protein: CASSTNSYEQYF. The CDR3 coding sequence is TGCGCCAGCAGCACCAACTCCTACGAGCAGTACTTC. This sequence joins TRBV5-1 and TRBJ2-7; D ambiguous. The CDR3 spans 12 residues. V was cut by 4 bases and J by 0 bases, with 5 bases left in between. Looked up from germline, CDR1 is SGHRS and CDR2 is YFSETQ.

This clonotype was observed at least ten times. This rearrangement joins TRBV27 to TRBJ2-7; D perhaps matches TRBD2 (6 bases). CDR3 length: 15 residues. V was trimmed by 1 base and J by 2 bases, leaving 12 bases between them. Germline CDR1 MNHEY, CDR2 SMNVEV (reference sequence). The CDR3 bases are TGTGCCAGCAGTTTATATGCGGGAAGTCCCTACGAGCAGTACTTC. Its protein product is CASSLYAGSPYEQYF.

The V call is TRBV2, the J call TRBJ2-1; 13 positions match TRBD2. Germline V gives CDR1 SNHLY, CDR2 FYNNEI. The V gene end was trimmed by 10 bases and the J gene end by 6 bases; junction bases not matched to a gene: 6. The CDR3 loop spans 14 amino acids. The CDR3 region has the DNA TGTGCCACTATAGGACTAGCGGGAGTCAATGAGCAGTTCTTC. Its translation: CATIGLAGVNEQFF.

This clonotype came up many times. The chain couples TRBV6-6 to TRBJ1-1; 7 nucleotides match TRBD1. CDR1 and CDR2 (germline): MNHNY, SVGAGI (reference sequence). CDR3 length: 10 amino acids. V lost 8 bases, J lost 9 bases, and 3 bases stayed unmatched. CDR3 in DNA: TGTGCCAGCGGGAGGGGGCAAGCTTTCTTT. This codes for CASGRGQAFF.

Note on this clonotype: Mismatch with germline at one junction end may stem from a read error. V usage is TRBV5-1 and J usage is TRBJ1-1; a possible D gene is TRBD1 (6 bases). Looked up from germline, CDR1 is SGHRS and CDR2 is YFSETQ. This CDR3 has 16 amino acids. The CDR3 region has the DNA TGCACCAGCAGCCCGGCGGGACACGCGTCTTTCACTGAAGCTTTCTTT. Its translation: CTSSPAGHASFTEAFF.

Only a few counts were recorded for this clonotype. The V gene is TRBV12-3 or TRBV12-4, the J gene TRBJ2-6; D is possibly TRBD2 (5 bases). V lost 2 bases and J 2 bases, leaving 13 bases between the germline ends. The CDR3 sequence is 17 residues long. In DNA, the CDR3 is TGTGCCAGCAGTTTACAGGCGGCCGGGGCTGGGGCCAACGTCCTGACTTTC. This translates into CASSLQAAGAGANVLTF.

In this sample, this clonotype turned up many times. This sequence joins TRBV20-1 and TRBJ2-5; tentative D call: TRBD1 (5 bases). V was cut by 0 bases and J by 5 bases, with 10 bases left in between. This CDR3 is built from 13 residues. The germline gives CDR1 DFQATT, CDR2 SNEGSKA (reference sequence). The CDR3 sequence: CSARDSGIETQYF. The DNA for the CDR3 is TGCAGTGCTAGAGATTCAGGGATCGAGACCCAGTACTTC.

This chain uses TRBV29-1 with TRBJ2-3; perhaps TRBD1 as D (6 bases). The CDR3 extends over 14 amino acids. Germline lookup yields CDR1 SQVTM and CDR2 ANQGSEA. Trimming stripped 3 bases from V and 1 base from J, with 11 bases between. In DNA form, the CDR3 reads TGCAGCGTTGAGTCAGGGGTTCGCACAGATACGCAGTATTTT. Translated: CSVESGVRTDTQYF.

This clonotype has a count of ten or more. J is TRBJ2-7 and V is TRBV10-1; D not resolved. The V and J ends lost 5 bases and 1 base respectively, with 18 bases between them. The CDR3 consists of 16 residues. Germline V gives CDR1 WNHNN, CDR2 SYGVQD (reference sequence). Written as DNA, the CDR3 is TGCGCCAGCAGTCCTTCGCAACAATTACGTTCCTACGAGCAGTACTTC. It encodes CASSPSQQLRSYEQYF.

The genes are TRBV3-1 and TRBJ2-7; D possibly corresponds to TRBD1 (6 bases). The CDR3 is 17 amino acids. Trimming stripped 1 base from V and 2 bases from J, with 18 bases between. CDR1 and CDR2 (germline): LGHDT, YNNKEL (reference sequence). The chain's CDR3 is CASSQVRGGKGAYEQYF. Here the CDR3 DNA reads TGTGCCAGCAGCCAAGTTCGAGGAGGTAAGGGGGCCTACGAGCAGTACTTC.

This chain links TRBV7-2 with TRBJ1-1; 9 bases agree with TRBD1. CDR3 length equals 17 residues. Germline lookup yields CDR1 SGHTA and CDR2 FQGNSA. Unmatched junction bases numbered 10, after V lost 4 bases and J lost 1 base. The CDR3 sequence: CASSSPYDRGANTEAFF. CDR3 sequence (DNA): TGTGCCAGCAGCTCGCCGTACGACAGGGGGGCGAACACTGAAGCTTTCTTT.

This sequence joins TRBV10-3 and TRBJ2-1; TRBD1 matches at 7 bases. Germline loops: CDR1 ENHRY, CDR2 SYGVKD. CDR3 length equals 12 residues. V lost 4 bases to trimming and J lost 9 bases; unmatched junction nucleotides: 3. CDR3 sequence: CAISATGVEQFF. The CDR3 nucleotides are TGTGCCATCAGTGCCACAGGGGTTGAGCAGTTCTTC.

At least ten counts were recorded for this clonotype. The V gene is TRBV5-1, the J gene TRBJ1-1; D is uncertain. Per germline, CDR1 SGHRS and CDR2 YFSETQ. CDR3 length: 16 residues. Trimming removed 2 bases at V and 4 bases at J, with 18 bases between. As DNA, the CDR3 is TGCGCCAGCAGCTTTGGTGGGTTCGAGGAGGGCACTGAAGCTTTCTTT. It is translated as CASSFGGFEEGTEAFF.

This clonotype was detected ten times or more. The chain uses TRBV5-1 and TRBJ1-6; 8 bases are shared with TRBD1. Looked up from germline, CDR1 is SGHRS and CDR2 is YFSETQ. This CDR3 contains 14 residues. J gave up 7 bases and V 5 bases, and 5 bases lay outside the gene matches. The CDR3 DNA reads as TGCGCCAGCAGGAACGGGACAGGAAATTCACCCCTCCACTTT. Residues: CASRNGTGNSPLHF.

This clonotype has more than one count but fewer than ten. The chain recombines TRBV6-1 with TRBJ2-3, with D tentatively TRBD1 (5 bases). V lost 8 bases and J lost 6, with 12 bases in between. The CDR3 totals 12 residues. Germline V gene sequence: CDR1 MNHNS, CDR2 SASEGT. CDR3 loop: CASGANLDTQYF. The CDR3 nucleotides are TGTGCCAGCGGGGCGAATTTGGATACGCAGTATTTT.